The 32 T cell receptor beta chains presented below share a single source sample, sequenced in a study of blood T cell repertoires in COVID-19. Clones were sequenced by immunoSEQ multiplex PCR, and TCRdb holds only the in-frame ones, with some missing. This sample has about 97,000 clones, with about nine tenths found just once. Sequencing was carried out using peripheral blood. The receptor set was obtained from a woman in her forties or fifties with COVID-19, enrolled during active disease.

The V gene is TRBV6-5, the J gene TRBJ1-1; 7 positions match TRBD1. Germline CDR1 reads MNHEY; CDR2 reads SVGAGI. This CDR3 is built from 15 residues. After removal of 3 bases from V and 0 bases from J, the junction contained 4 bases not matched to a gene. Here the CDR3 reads CASSYDRAVNTEAFF. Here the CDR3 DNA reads TGTGCCAGCAGTTATGACAGGGCGGTGAACACTGAAGCTTTCTTT.

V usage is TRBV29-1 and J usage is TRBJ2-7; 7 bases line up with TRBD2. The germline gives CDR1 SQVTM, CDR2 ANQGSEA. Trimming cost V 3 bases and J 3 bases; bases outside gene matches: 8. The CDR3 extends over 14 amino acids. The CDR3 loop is CSVDGLAVNYEQYF. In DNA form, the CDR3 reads TGCAGCGTTGACGGGCTAGCGGTCAACTACGAGCAGTACTTC.

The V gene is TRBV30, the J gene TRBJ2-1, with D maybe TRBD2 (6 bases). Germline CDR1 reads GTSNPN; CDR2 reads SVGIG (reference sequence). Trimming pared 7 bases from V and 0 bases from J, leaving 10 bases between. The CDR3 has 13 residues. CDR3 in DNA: TGTGCCTCACGGGGGAGCTCCTACAATGAGCAGTTCTTC. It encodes CASRGSSYNEQFF.

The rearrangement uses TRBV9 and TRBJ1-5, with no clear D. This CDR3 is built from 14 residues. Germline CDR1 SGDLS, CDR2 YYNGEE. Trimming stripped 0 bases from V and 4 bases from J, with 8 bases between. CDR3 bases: TGTGCCAGCAGCGTAGGGCCACCGAATCAGCCCCAGCATTTT. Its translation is CASSVGPPNQPQHF.

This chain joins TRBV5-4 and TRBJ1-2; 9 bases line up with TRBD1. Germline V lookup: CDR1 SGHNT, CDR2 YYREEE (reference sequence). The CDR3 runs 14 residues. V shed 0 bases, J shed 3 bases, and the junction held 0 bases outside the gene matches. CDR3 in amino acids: CASSLGQGDYGYTF. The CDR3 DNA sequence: TGTGCCAGCAGCTTGGGACAGGGGGACTATGGCTACACCTTC.

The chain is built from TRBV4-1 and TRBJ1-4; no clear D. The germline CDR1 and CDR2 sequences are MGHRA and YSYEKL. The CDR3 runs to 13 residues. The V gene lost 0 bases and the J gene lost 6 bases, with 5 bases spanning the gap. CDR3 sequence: CASSQDLYEKLFF. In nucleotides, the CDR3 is TGCGCCAGCAGCCAAGATTTATATGAAAAACTGTTTTTT.

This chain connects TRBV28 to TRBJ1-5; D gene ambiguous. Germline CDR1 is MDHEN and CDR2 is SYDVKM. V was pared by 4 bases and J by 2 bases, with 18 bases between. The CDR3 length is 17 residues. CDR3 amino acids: CASSSPASPAGNQPQHF. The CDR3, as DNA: TGTGCCAGCAGTTCCCCGGCCTCCCCGGCGGGCAATCAGCCCCAGCATTTT.

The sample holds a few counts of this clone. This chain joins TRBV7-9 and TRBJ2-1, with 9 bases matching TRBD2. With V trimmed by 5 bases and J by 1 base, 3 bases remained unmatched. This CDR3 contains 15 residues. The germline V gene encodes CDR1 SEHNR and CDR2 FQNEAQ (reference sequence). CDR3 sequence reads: CASSQTSGSYNEQFF. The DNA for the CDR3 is TGTGCCAGCAGCCAGACTAGCGGTTCCTACAATGAGCAGTTCTTC.

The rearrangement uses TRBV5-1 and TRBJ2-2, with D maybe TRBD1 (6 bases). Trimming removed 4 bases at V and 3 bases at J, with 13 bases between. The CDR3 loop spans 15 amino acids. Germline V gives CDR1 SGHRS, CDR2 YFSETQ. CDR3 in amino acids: CASSPSDRYTGELFF. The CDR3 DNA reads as TGCGCCAGCAGCCCTTCGGACAGATACACCGGGGAGCTGTTTTTT.

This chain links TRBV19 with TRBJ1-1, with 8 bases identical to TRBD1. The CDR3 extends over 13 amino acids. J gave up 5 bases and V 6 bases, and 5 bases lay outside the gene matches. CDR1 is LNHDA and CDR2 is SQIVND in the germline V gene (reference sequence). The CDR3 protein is CASRDRGWTEAFF. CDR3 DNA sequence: TGTGCCAGTAGAGACAGGGGATGGACTGAAGCTTTCTTT.

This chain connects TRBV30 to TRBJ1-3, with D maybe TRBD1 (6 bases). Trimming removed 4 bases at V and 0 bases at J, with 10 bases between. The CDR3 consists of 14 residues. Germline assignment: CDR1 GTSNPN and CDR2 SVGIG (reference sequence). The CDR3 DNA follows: TGTGCCTGGACACAGGGCCTCTCTGGAAACACCATATATTTT. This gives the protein CAWTQGLSGNTIYF.

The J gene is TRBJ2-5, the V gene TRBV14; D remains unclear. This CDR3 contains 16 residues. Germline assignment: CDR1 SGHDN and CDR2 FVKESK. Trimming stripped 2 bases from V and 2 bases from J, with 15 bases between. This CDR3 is CASSQPKALLQETQYF. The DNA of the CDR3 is TGTGCCAGCAGCCAACCAAAGGCTTTACTACAAGAGACCCAGTACTTC.

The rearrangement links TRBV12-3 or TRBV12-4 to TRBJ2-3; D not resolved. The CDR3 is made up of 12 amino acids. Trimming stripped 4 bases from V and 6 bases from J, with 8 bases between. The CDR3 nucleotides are TGTGCCAGCAGTTATCGAGCGGATACGCAGTATTTT. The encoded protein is CASSYRADTQYF.

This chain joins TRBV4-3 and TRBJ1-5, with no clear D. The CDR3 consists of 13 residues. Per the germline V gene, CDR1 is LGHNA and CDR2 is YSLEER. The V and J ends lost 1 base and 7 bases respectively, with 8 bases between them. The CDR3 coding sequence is TGCGCCAGCAGCCAAGCCCGGGGACAGCCCCAGCATTTT. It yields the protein CASSQARGQPQHF.

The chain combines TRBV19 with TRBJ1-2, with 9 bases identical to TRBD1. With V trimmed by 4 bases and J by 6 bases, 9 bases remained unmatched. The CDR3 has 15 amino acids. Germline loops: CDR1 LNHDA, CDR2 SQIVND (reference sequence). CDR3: CASSKRRDRDHGYTF. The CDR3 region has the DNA TGTGCCAGTAGTAAACGCCGGGACAGGGACCATGGCTACACCTTC.

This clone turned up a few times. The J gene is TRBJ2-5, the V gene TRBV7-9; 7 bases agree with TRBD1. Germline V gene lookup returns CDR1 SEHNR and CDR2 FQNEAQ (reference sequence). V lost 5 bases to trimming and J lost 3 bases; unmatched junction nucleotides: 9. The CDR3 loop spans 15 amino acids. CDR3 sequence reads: CASSASRGGKETQYF. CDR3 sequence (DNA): TGTGCCAGCAGCGCCTCAAGAGGGGGCAAAGAGACCCAGTACTTC.

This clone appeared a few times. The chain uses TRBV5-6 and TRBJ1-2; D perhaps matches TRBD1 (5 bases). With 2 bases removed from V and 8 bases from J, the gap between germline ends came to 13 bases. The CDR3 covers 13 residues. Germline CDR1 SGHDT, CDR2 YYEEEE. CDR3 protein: CASSFPQGDGYTF. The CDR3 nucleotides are TGTGCCAGCAGCTTTCCCCAGGGCGACGGCTACACCTTC.

The CDR3 nucleotides are TGTGCCAGCAAGGGGGAGGGTAATCAGCCCCAGCATTTT. Translated, it gives CASKGEGNQPQHF. The chain employs TRBV25-1 and TRBJ1-5; D might be TRBD1 (6 bases). Trimming removed 7 bases at V and 4 bases at J, with 11 bases between. From germline, CDR1 is MGHDK and CDR2 SYGVNS. The CDR3 length is 13 residues. The full variable domain, rest sourced from reference TRBV25-1 and TRBJ1-5, is EADIYQTPRYLVIGTGKKITLECSQTMGHDKMYWYQQDPGMELHLIHYSYGVNSTEKGDLSSESTVSRIRTEHFPLTLESARPSHTSQYLCASKGEGNQPQHFGDGTRLSIL.

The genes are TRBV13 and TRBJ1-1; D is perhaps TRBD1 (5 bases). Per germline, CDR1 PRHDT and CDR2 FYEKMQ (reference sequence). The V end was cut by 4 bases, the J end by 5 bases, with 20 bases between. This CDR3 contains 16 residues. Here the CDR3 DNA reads TGTGCCAGCAGCTCCCTCTCCAGGGTTGTTGGTACTGAAGCTTTCTTT. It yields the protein CASSSLSRVVGTEAFF.

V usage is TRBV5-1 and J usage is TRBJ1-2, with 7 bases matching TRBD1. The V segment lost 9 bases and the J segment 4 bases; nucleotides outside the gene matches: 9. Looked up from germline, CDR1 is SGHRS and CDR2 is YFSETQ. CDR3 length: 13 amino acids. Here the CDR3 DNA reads TGCGCCACCAAGGGGGCTGCCTCCTATGGCTACACCTTC. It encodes CATKGAASYGYTF.

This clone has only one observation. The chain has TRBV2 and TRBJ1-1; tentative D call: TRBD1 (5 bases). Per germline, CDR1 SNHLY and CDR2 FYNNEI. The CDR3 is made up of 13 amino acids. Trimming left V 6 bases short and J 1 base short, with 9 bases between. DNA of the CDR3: TGTGCCAGCAGGCGGGACCGGAACACTGAAGCTTTCTTT. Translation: CASRRDRNTEAFF.

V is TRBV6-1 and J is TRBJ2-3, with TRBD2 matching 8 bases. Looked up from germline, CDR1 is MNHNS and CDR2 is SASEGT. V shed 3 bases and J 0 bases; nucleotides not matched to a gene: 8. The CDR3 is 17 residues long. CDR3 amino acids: CASSEGVAGSSTDTQYF. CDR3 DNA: TGTGCCAGCAGTGAGGGGGTAGCGGGGTCTAGCACAGATACGCAGTATTTT.

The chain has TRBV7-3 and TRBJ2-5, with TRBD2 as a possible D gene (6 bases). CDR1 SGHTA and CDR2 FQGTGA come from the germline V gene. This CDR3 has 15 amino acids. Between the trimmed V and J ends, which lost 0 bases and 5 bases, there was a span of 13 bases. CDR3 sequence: CASSLTAGLGETQYF. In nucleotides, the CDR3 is TGTGCCAGCAGCTTAACCGCGGGACTCGGCGAGACCCAGTACTTC.

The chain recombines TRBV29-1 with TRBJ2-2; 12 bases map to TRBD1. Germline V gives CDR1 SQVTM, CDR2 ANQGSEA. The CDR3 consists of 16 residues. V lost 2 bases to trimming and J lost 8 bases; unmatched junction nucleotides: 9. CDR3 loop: CSVEMWDRGHEGELFF. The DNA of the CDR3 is TGCAGCGTTGAAATGTGGGACAGGGGGCACGAAGGGGAGCTGTTTTTT.

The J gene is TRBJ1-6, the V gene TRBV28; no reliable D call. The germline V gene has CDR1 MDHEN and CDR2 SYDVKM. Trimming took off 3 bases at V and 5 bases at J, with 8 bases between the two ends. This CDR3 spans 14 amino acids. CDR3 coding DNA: TGTGCCAGCAGTTTGTCCAGCGATAATTCACCCCTCCACTTT. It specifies CASSLSSDNSPLHF.

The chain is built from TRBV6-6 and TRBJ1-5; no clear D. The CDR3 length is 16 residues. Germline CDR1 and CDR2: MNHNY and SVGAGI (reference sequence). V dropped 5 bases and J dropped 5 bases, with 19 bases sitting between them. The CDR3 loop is CASSAPQGRGDQPQHF. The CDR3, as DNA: TGTGCCAGCAGTGCCCCCCAAGGTCGCGGGGATCAGCCCCAGCATTTT.

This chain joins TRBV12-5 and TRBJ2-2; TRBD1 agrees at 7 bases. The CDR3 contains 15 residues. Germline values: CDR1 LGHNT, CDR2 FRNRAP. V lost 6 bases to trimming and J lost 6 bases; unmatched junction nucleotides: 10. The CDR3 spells CASGSKDRAAGELFF. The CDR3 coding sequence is TGTGCTAGTGGCTCAAAAGACAGGGCGGCCGGGGAGCTGTTTTTT.

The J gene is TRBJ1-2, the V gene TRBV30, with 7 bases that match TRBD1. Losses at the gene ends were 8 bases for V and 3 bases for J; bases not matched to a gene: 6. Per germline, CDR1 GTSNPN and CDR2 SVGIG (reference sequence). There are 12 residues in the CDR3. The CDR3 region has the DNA TGTGCCAGCACAGGGGACTACTATGGCTACACCTTC. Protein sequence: CASTGDYYGYTF.

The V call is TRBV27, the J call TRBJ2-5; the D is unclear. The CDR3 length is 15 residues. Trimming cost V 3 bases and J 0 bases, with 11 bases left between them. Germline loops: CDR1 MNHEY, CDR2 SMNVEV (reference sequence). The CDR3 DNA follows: TGTGCCAGCAGTTTTGGGCAGACGTACCAAGAGACCCAGTACTTC. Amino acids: CASSFGQTYQETQYF.

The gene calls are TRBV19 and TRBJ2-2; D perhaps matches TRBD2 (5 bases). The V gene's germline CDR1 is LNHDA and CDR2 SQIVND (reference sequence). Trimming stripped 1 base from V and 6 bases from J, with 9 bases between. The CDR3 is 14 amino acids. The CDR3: CASSIGPGAGELFF. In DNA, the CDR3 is TGTGCCAGTAGTATAGGTCCCGGGGCCGGGGAGCTGTTTTTT.

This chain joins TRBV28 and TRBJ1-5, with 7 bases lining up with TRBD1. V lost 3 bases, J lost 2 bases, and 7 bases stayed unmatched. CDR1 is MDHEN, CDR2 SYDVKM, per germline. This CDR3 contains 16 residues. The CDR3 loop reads CASSFSYRGGNQPQHF. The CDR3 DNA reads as TGTGCCAGCAGTTTTTCATACAGGGGTGGCAATCAGCCCCAGCATTTT. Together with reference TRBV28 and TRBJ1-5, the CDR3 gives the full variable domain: DVKVTQSSRYLVKRTGEKVFLECVQDMDHENMFWYRQDPGLGLRLIYFSYDVKMKEKGDIPEGYSVSREKKERFSLILESASTNQTSMYLCASSFSYRGGNQPQHFGDGTRLSIL.

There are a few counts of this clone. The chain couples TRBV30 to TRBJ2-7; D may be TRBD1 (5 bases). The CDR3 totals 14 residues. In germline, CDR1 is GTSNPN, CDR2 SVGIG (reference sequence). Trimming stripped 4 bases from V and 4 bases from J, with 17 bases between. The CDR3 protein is CAWNPSGRDYEQYF. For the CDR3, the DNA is TGTGCCTGGAACCCTTCCGGCAGGGATTACGAGCAGTACTTC. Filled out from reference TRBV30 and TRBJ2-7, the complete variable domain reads SQTIHQWPATLVQPVGSPLSLECTVEGTSNPNLYWYRQAAGRGLQLLFYSVGIGQISSEVPQNLSASRPQDRQFILSSKKLLLSDSGFYLCAWNPSGRDYEQYFGPGTRLTVT.